Below, 8 T cell receptor beta chains from the same sample are listed, as sequenced in a study of blood T cell repertoires in COVID-19. Profiled with immunoSEQ multiplex PCR; TCRdb holds only in-frame clones, not every one. The sample lists about 120,000 clones, about 89% seen once, with around 4.5% in the top ten. Specimen: peripheral blood. The receptors originated from a man in his forties with acute or convalescent COVID-19.

The sample holds one count of this clone. The chain uses TRBV3-1 (or the pseudogene TRBV3-2) and TRBJ2-1, with TRBD2 matching over 9 bases. Trimming took 4 bases from V and 6 from J; bases not matched to a gene: 7. This CDR3 has 15 residues. The germline CDR1 and CDR2 sequences are LGHDT and YNNKEL (reference sequence). The CDR3 loop reads CASSRDSGSLNEQFF. In DNA form, the CDR3 reads TGTGCCAGCAGCCGAGATAGCGGGAGTCTCAATGAGCAGTTCTTC.

This chain links TRBV30 with TRBJ1-1, with D possibly being TRBD1 (5 bases). This CDR3 comprises 14 residues. V lost 0 bases, J lost 9 bases, and 17 bases lay in between. Per germline, CDR1 GTSNPN and CDR2 SVGIG (reference sequence). CDR3 in DNA: TGTGCCTGGAGTGTATTGGTGGGGGGAGCGAAAGCTTTCTTT. This encodes CAWSVLVGGAKAFF.

The chain recombines TRBV29-1 with TRBJ1-2; the D gene is possibly TRBD1 (6 bases). With 4 bases removed from V and 5 bases from J, the gap between germline ends came to 14 bases. CDR3 length equals 13 residues. From germline, CDR1 is SQVTM and CDR2 ANQGSEA. The CDR3 spells CSVVARGNYGYTF. DNA of the CDR3: TGCAGCGTTGTGGCCAGGGGAAATTATGGCTACACCTTC.

CDR3 bases: TGTGCCAGCAGCCCATTCGGGACTACCTCCTACGAGCAGTACTTC. It encodes CASSPFGTTSYEQYF. The genes are TRBV7-2 and TRBJ2-7; 7 bases align to TRBD2. CDR3 size: 15 residues. Trimming cost V 5 bases and J 0 bases; bases outside gene matches: 7. CDR1 and CDR2 from the germline V gene are SGHTA and FQGNSA.

V is TRBV6-5 and J is TRBJ2-5, with TRBD1 as a possible D gene (5 bases). The V end was cut by 0 bases, the J end by 7 bases, with 15 bases between. The CDR3 consists of 15 residues. Germline CDR1 reads MNHEY; CDR2 reads SVGAGI. CDR3 DNA sequence: TGTGCCAGCAGTTACTCGAGTGTCAGGGCCGCGACCCAGTACTTC. This gives the protein CASSYSSVRAATQYF.

V gene TRBV7-9 combines with J gene TRBJ1-2, with D possibly TRBD1 on 5 matching bases. The CDR3 spans 15 residues. Germline-derived CDR1 and CDR2 are SEHNR and FQNEAQ (reference sequence). The ends were cut back, 5 bases at V and 8 bases at J, with 21 bases in the middle. This chain's CDR3 is CASSPRHGGVEGYTF. CDR3 nucleotide sequence: TGTGCCAGCAGCCCCCGGCACGGGGGGGTCGAGGGCTACACCTTC.

The CDR3 DNA is TGTGCCAGCACTGGGACTGCCCAGCATTTT. This codes for CASTGTAQHF. The rearrangement uses TRBV6-5 and TRBJ1-5, with a possible D match to TRBD1 (5 bases). The germline V gene encodes CDR1 MNHEY and CDR2 SVGAGI. The CDR3 is 10 residues long. The V and J ends lost 7 bases and 11 bases respectively, with 9 bases between them.

DNA of the CDR3: TGTGCCAGCAGCTTAGGGGACAGAAATTCACCCCTCCACTTT. This encodes CASSLGDRNSPLHF. The rearrangement links TRBV7-8 to TRBJ1-6, with 7 bases identical to TRBD1. Germline-derived CDR1 and CDR2 are SGHVS and FQNEAQ. Trimming removed 1 base from V and 7 bases from J; junction bases left unmatched: 1. The CDR3 extends over 14 amino acids.